These 21 T cell receptor beta chains originate from one sample sequenced in a study of T cell responses to AZD1222 COVID-19 vaccine. Sequenced by immunoSEQ multiplex PCR; TCRdb stores in-frame clones only, minus some. The top ten clones hold over 3% of a sample with about 100,000 clones, around nine tenths of them seen once. The source was peripheral blood, collected on day 0 of AZD1222 vaccination. These receptors all stem from an adult in good health.

This sequence joins TRBV18 and TRBJ1-1, with 7 nucleotides matching TRBD1. CDR1 is KGHSH and CDR2 is LQKENI in the germline V gene. The CDR3 loop spans 15 amino acids. V lost 4 bases to trimming and J lost 4 bases; unmatched junction nucleotides: 9. As DNA, the CDR3 is TGTGCCAGCTCACAAAGCGCAGGGGGAGGCACTGAAGCTTTCTTT. This gives the protein CASSQSAGGGTEAFF.

J is TRBJ1-2 and V is TRBV19; tentative D call: TRBD1 (5 bases). Trimming took 2 bases from V and 2 from J, leaving 12 bases between them. The CDR3 runs 15 residues. From germline, CDR1 is LNHDA and CDR2 SQIVND (reference sequence). CDR3 sequence: CASSIYEGRNYGYTF. DNA of the CDR3: TGTGCCAGTAGTATATATGAGGGGAGGAACTATGGCTACACCTTC.

Turning to this clone: Relative to the germline gene, one junction end is altered; a read error may explain this. This chain links TRBV18 with TRBJ2-5; D gene uncertain. Germline V CDR1 and CDR2: KGHSH, LQKENI. This CDR3 region has 13 residues. The CDR3 protein is CTSSPRDRETQYF. The CDR3 DNA sequence: TGTACCAGCTCACCGAGAGATAGGGAGACCCAGTACTTC.

CDR3 protein: CASSQMGELFF. The CDR3 DNA reads TGCGCCAGCAGCCAGATGGGGGAGCTGTTTTTT. The chain links TRBV4-3 to TRBJ2-2, with unresolved D. From germline, CDR1 is LGHNA and CDR2 YSLEER. CDR3 length equals 11 residues. Trimming took off 3 bases at V and 8 bases at J, with 4 bases between the two ends.

The chain joins TRBV7-2 to TRBJ2-2, with 11 bases lining up with TRBD1. Germline CDR1 SGHTA, CDR2 FQGNSA. This CDR3 comprises 16 residues. V dropped 4 bases and J dropped 6; count of bases not matched to a gene: 7. Here the CDR3 reads CASSYQGQGGPGELFF. In DNA, the CDR3 is TGTGCCAGCAGCTACCAGGGACAGGGGGGGCCCGGGGAGCTGTTTTTT.

This clone appeared a single time. Other DNA sequences within the sample encode an identical CDR3. J is TRBJ2-5 and V is TRBV28; D uncertain. V lost 6 bases to trimming and J lost 4 bases, with 6 bases between them. Germline lookup yields CDR1 MDHEN and CDR2 SYDVKM. The CDR3 is 11 amino acids. The CDR3 region is CASSLRETQYF. DNA for the CDR3: TGTGCCAGCAGCCTGAGAGAGACCCAGTACTTC.

This sequence joins TRBV6-4 and TRBJ2-1; either TRBD1 or TRBD2 may fit D (5 bases each). The V end was cut by 2 bases, the J end by 4 bases, with 15 bases between. The CDR3 extends over 16 amino acids. From germline, CDR1 is MRHNA and CDR2 SNTAGT. CDR3 DNA sequence: TGTGCCAGCAGTGACCGCCCTGCTGGGGGATACAATGAGCAGTTCTTC. This sequence encodes CASSDRPAGGYNEQFF.

The chain carries TRBV18 and TRBJ1-1; 7 bases line up with TRBD1. The germline V gene has CDR1 KGHSH and CDR2 LQKENI. The V gene end was trimmed by 3 bases and the J gene end by 4 bases; junction bases not matched to a gene: 8. The CDR3 totals 15 residues. CDR3 nucleotides: TGTGCCAGCTCACCCTTGGGACAGAGCACCACTGAAGCTTTCTTT. Translating it yields CASSPLGQSTTEAFF.

The rearrangement links TRBV7-8 to TRBJ1-5; D gene unclear. Germline V gives CDR1 SGHVS, CDR2 FQNEAQ. This CDR3 contains 13 residues. Trimming stripped 0 bases from V and 3 bases from J, with 3 bases between. This CDR3 reads CASSLANNQPQHF. DNA for the CDR3: TGTGCCAGCAGCTTAGCCAACAATCAGCCCCAGCATTTT. The entire variable domain, with the rest obtained from reference TRBV7-8 and TRBJ1-5, is as follows: GAGVSQSPRYKVAKRGQDVALRCDPISGHVSLFWYQQALGQGPEFLTYFQNEAQLDKSGLPSDRFFAERPEGSVSTLKIQRTQQEDSAVYLCASSLANNQPQHFGDGTRLSIL.

This sequence joins TRBV4-1 and TRBJ1-1; unclear D gene. Germline V gene lookup returns CDR1 MGHRA and CDR2 YSYEKL. CDR3 length: 16 amino acids. V lost 0 bases and J lost 4, with 15 bases in between. The CDR3 DNA follows: TGCGCCAGCAGCCAAGAAGCAGCCTCGAGGGTCACTGAAGCTTTCTTT. This sequence encodes CASSQEAASRVTEAFF.

The chain joins TRBV6-6 to TRBJ1-3; D not certain. The CDR3 is 14 amino acids. The V end was cut by 0 bases, the J end by 4 bases, with 7 bases between. Germline lookup yields CDR1 MNHNY and CDR2 SVGAGI (reference sequence). The CDR3 is CASSYSPVGNTIYF. CDR3 DNA sequence: TGTGCCAGCAGTTACTCGCCCGTGGGAAACACCATATATTTT.

V is TRBV11-2 and J is TRBJ1-1; D is unclear. CDR3 length: 14 residues. Trimming left V 1 base short and J 7 bases short, with 13 bases between. Germline CDR1 and CDR2: SGHAT and FQNNGV. CDR3 nucleotide sequence: TGTGCCAGCAGCTTAGCCCGGTCCTCTGGTGAAGCTTTCTTT. Translation gives CASSLARSSGEAFF.

The chain combines TRBV24-1 with TRBJ2-3; perhaps TRBD2 as D (7 bases). The V gene's germline CDR1 is KGHDR and CDR2 SFDVKD. This CDR3 is 16 amino acids long. V lost 5 bases and J lost 3, with 17 bases in between. Here the CDR3 reads CATSALRGGATDTQYF. In DNA form, the CDR3 reads TGTGCCACCAGTGCCTTACGAGGGGGGGCAACAGATACGCAGTATTTT.

The chain couples TRBV19 to TRBJ2-7; 8 nucleotides match TRBD1. V was clipped by 5 bases and J by 3 bases; unmatched bases: 6. The CDR3 loop spans 14 amino acids. Germline CDR1 and CDR2: LNHDA and SQIVND (reference sequence). CDR3 sequence: CASSDRDRNYEQYF. The DNA of the CDR3 is TGTGCCAGTAGTGACCGGGACAGGAACTACGAGCAGTACTTC.

This chain uses TRBV6-2 or TRBV6-3 with TRBJ2-3; possible D gene TRBD1, 5 bases. CDR1 is MNHEY, CDR2 SVGEGT, per germline. The length of the CDR3 is 12 residues. The germline V and J ends were trimmed by 5 bases and 7 bases, with 10 bases remaining between them. Written as DNA, the CDR3 is TGTGCCAGCAGTGCCCGACAGAATACGCAGTATTTT. Amino acids: CASSARQNTQYF.

This CDR3 is CASSQNAPGTGTQPQHF. DNA of the CDR3: TGTGCCAGCAGCCAAAACGCTCCAGGGACAGGGACTCAGCCCCAGCATTTT. The chain links TRBV3-1 (or the pseudogene TRBV3-2) to TRBJ1-5; TRBD1 matches at 9 bases. J was trimmed by 6 bases and V by 2 bases; bases with no gene match: 11. CDR3 length: 17 residues. Germline CDR1 is LGHDT and CDR2 is YNNKEL (reference sequence).

Worth noting for this clone: Other DNA sequences from this sample encode an identical CDR3 as well. The genes are TRBV7-9 and TRBJ1-1; 7 nucleotides agree with TRBD1. CDR1 is SEHNR and CDR2 is FQNEAQ in the germline V gene (reference sequence). CDR3 length: 15 amino acids. The J segment lost 1 base and the V segment lost 0 bases, leaving 2 bases of the junction unmatched. CDR3: CASSLATGTNTEAFF. The CDR3 DNA sequence: TGTGCCAGCAGCTTAGCGACAGGGACGAACACTGAAGCTTTCTTT.

The chain uses TRBV24-1 and TRBJ2-3; the match to TRBD2 covers 9 bases. The CDR3 is 14 residues long. Germline V gene sequence: CDR1 KGHDR, CDR2 SFDVKD. Trimming at V came to 5 bases and at J to 1 base, leaving 0 bases not matched to a gene. CDR3 coding DNA: TGTGCCACCAGTGCTAGCGGGGGCACAGATACGCAGTATTTT. It specifies CATSASGGTDTQYF.

This clone was seen once. V and J are TRBV30 and TRBJ2-5, with a weak D call TRBD1 (6 bases). The CDR3 loop spans 14 amino acids. V lost 5 bases and J 4 bases, leaving 17 bases between the germline ends. Germline V gene data show CDR1 as GTSNPN and CDR2 as SVGIG (reference sequence). CDR3 in amino acids: CAWGLAGVGETQYF. The CDR3 region has the DNA TGTGCCTGGGGCTTAGCAGGGGTCGGAGAGACCCAGTACTTC.

This clone was detected a few times. This chain links TRBV24-1 with TRBJ2-7; 9 bases map to TRBD1. CDR3 length equals 16 residues. Germline V gives CDR1 KGHDR, CDR2 SFDVKD. J was trimmed by 3 bases and V by 4 bases; bases with no gene match: 9. CDR3 DNA: TGTGCCACCAGTGACACCGGGACAGGGACCGGCTACGAGCAGTACTTC. It translates to CATSDTGTGTGYEQYF.

This chain links TRBV7-9 with TRBJ2-5; no clear D. Germline V gene lookup returns CDR1 SEHNR and CDR2 FQNEAQ (reference sequence). V dropped 2 bases and J dropped 2 bases, with 9 bases sitting between them. The CDR3 runs to 14 residues. CDR3 sequence reads: CASSLLGRQETQYF. The CDR3 DNA reads TGTGCCAGCAGCTTATTGGGTCGACAAGAGACCCAGTACTTC. Together with reference TRBV7-9 and TRBJ2-5, the CDR3 gives the full variable domain: DTGVSQNPRHKITKRGQNVTFRCDPISEHNRLYWYRQTLGQGPEFLTYFQNEAQLEKSRLLSDRFSAERPKGSFSTLEIQRTEQGDSAMYLCASSLLGRQETQYFGPGTRLLVL.